This TCR beta chain was recovered during a study of blood T cells in healthy people across ages. The CDR3 spans 19 residues. Trimming left V 2 bases short and J 1 base short, with 23 bases between. From germline, CDR1 is MNHEY and CDR2 SMNVEV (reference sequence). It was with a sample-barcoded 5' primer and a J-beta primer mix that a second PCR of about 6 to 11 cycles was run. Every cDNA molecule carried a tag from a template-switch adaptor bearing 12 random nucleotides. TCRdb re-derived calls from the 5' RACE reads in MiXCR, one entry per CDR3 protein. The sample has 650,000 to 950,000 distinct CDR3 sequences, approximately 48% seen once.

This TCR derives from a man aged 55 to 69 in good health. V is TRBV27 and J is TRBJ1-1, with D perhaps TRBD1 (6 bases). The specimen was blood. The CDR3 region is CASSLLNSGRKGENTEAFF. The CDR3 coding sequence is TGTGCCAGCAGTTTACTCAACTCCGGCAGGAAGGGGGAGAACACTGAAGCTTTCTTT.